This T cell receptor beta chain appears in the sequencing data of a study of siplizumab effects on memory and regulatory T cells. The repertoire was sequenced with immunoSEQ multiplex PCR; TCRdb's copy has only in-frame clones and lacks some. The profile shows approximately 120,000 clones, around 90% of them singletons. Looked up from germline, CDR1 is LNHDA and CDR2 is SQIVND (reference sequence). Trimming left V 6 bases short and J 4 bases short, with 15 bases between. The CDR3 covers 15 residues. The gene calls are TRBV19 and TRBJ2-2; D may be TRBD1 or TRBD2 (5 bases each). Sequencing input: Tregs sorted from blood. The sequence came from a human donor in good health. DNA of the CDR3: TGTGCCAGTAGCCCACTAGGGGCGGGCACCGGGGAGCTGTTTTTT. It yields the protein CASSPLGAGTGELFF.